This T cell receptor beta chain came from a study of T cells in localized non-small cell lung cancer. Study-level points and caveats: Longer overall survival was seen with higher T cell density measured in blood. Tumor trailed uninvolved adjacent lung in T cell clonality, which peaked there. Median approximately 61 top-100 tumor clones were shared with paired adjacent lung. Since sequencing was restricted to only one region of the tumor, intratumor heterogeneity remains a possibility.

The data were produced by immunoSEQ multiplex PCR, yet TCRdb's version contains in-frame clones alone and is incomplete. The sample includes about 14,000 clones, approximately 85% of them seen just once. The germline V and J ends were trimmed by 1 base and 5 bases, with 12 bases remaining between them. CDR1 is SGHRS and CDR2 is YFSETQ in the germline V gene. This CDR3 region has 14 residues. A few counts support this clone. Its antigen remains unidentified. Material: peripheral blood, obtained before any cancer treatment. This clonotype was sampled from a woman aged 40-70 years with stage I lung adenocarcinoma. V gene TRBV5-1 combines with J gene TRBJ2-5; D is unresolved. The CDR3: CASSLTGNSETQYF. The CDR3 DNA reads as TGCGCCAGCAGCTTGACTGGGAATTCGGAGACCCAGTACTTC. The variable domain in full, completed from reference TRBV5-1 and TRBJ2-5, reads KAGVTQTPRYLIKTRGQQVTLSCSPISGHRSVSWYQQTPGQGLQFLFEYFSETQRNKGNFPGRFSGRQFSNSRSEMNVSTLELGDSALYLCASSLTGNSETQYFGPGTRLLVL.